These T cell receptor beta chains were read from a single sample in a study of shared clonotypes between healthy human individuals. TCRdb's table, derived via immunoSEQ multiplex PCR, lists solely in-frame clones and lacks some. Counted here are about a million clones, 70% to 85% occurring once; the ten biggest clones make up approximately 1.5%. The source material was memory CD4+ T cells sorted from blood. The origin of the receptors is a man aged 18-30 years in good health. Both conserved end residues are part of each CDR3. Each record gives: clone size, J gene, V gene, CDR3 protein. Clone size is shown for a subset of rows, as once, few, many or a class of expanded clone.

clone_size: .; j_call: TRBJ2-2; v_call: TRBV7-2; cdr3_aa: CASSPLAGVGTGELFF
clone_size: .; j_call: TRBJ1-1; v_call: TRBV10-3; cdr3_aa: CAISGTGKSTEAFF
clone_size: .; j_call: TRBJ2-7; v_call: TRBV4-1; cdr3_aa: CASSPPNGVYEQYF
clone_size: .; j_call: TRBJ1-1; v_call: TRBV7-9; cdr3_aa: CASSPRGGGTTEAFF
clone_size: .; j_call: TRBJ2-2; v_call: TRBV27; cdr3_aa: CASSLLAGAGFSGELFF
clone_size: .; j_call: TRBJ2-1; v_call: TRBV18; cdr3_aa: CASSPGLAGTYNEQFF
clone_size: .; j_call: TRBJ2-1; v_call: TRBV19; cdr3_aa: CASRENSGSSYNEQFF
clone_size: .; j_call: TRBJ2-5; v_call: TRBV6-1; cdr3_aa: CATIYDGPRETQYF
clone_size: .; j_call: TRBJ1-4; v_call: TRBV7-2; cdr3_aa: CASSLATGVREKLFF
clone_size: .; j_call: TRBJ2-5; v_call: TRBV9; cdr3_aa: CASSGIQETQYF
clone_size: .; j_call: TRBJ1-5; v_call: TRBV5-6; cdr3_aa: CASSLGVQPQHF
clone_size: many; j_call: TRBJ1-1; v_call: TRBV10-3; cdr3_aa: CAISAGAANTEAFF
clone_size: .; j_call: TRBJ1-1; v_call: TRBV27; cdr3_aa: CASSLRRGRYTEAFF
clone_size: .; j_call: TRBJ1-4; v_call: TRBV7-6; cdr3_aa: CASSLDRGVEKLFF